This TCR beta chain was observed in a study of shared clonotypes between healthy human individuals. The assay was immunoSEQ multiplex PCR, and TCRdb's table has in-frame clones only and misses some. This table has about 980,000 clones, about 80% appearing once. V lost 4 bases to trimming and J lost 2 bases, with 17 bases between them. The CDR3 covers 17 residues. Per germline, CDR1 KGHSH and CDR2 LQKENI. The chain couples TRBV18 to TRBJ1-4; D uncertain. Sequencing was carried out using memory CD4+ T cells sorted from blood. Subset noted: CD45RA-negative fraction. The source of this sequence is a young man in good health. Here the CDR3 reads CASSLRMGLETNEKLFF. The CDR3, as DNA: TGTGCCAGCTCACTCCGAATGGGGTTAGAGACTAATGAAAAACTGTTTTTT. Supplemented by reference TRBV18 and TRBJ1-4, the full variable domain reads NAGVMQNPRHLVRRRGQEARLRCSPMKGHSHVYWYRQLPEEGLKFMVYLQKENIIDESGMPKERFSAEFPKEGPSILRIQQVVRGDSAAYFCASSLRMGLETNEKLFFGSGTQLSVL.